The rows below give T cell receptor beta chains drawn from one sample of a study of blood T cell repertoires in COVID-19. Libraries were prepared by immunoSEQ multiplex PCR; TCRdb keeps only in-frame clonotypes and omits some of them. The sample holds roughly 260,000 clones, roughly 86% seen once. Sequencing was carried out using peripheral blood. These receptors came from a man aged 35-49 years who had recovered from COVID-19. Each CDR3 is given with its conserved first and last residue. D genes are given only for firm matches. Size is omitted from some rows. Given values are once, few, many or a class for expanded clones.

.	TRBV5-4	15	TRBJ2-2	.	CASSLAGVLTGELFF	TGTGCCAGCAGCTTGGCAGGGGTACTCACCGGGGAGCTGTTTTTT
.	TRBV19	16	TRBJ2-2	.	CATGRKGQVSTGELFF	TGTGCCACCGGGAGGAAGGGACAGGTCTCCACCGGGGAGCTGTTTTTT
.	TRBV7-2	16	TRBJ1-5	few	CASSLEAGYSNQPQHF	TGTGCCAGCAGCTTAGAGGCAGGGTATAGCAATCAGCCCCAGCATTTT
.	TRBV7-2	16	TRBJ2-1	once	CASSSKGVAVYNEQFF	TGTGCCAGCAGCTCCAAGGGAGTAGCGGTTTACAATGAGCAGTTCTTC
.	TRBV23-1	17	TRBJ2-1	.	CASSQGGPWDTYNEQFF	TGCGCCAGCAGTCAGGGGGGACCCTGGGATACCTACAATGAGCAGTTCTTC
TRBD1	TRBV2	18	TRBJ2-7	.	CASSETILGDRGPYEQYF	TGTGCCAGCAGTGAAACCATCCTTGGGGACAGGGGTCCCTACGAGCAGTACTTC
.	TRBV19	15	TRBJ2-3	.	CASSSQKTSTDTQYF	TGTGCCAGTAGTAGTCAGAAGACTAGCACAGATACGCAGTATTTT
TRBD2	TRBV25-1	13	TRBJ2-1	.	CASSGRFINEQFF	TGTGCCAGCAGCGGGAGGTTCATCAATGAGCAGTTCTTC
TRBD1	TRBV5-1	16	TRBJ2-7	.	CASSPRGRERADEQYF	TGCGCCAGCAGCCCCAGGGGGCGGGAAAGGGCGGACGAGCAGTACTTC
.	TRBV20-1	9	TRBJ1-2	once	CSASRPGTF	TGCAGTGCTAGTCGACCGGGCACCTTC
TRBD2	TRBV29-1	15	TRBJ2-3	.	CSVEPSGPSTDTQYF	TGCAGCGTTGAACCTAGCGGTCCTAGCACAGATACGCAGTATTTT
.	TRBV14	14	TRBJ1-1	.	CASSPIGRNTEAFF	TGTGCCAGCAGCCCGATCGGGAGGAACACTGAAGCTTTCTTT
TRBD1	TRBV5-6	15	TRBJ1-2	once	CASSYPDRLNYGYTF	TGTGCCAGCAGCTACCCGGACAGGCTCAACTATGGCTACACCTTC
TRBD1	TRBV2	13	TRBJ1-2	.	CASTNRGNYGYTF	TGTGCCAGCACAAACAGGGGAAACTATGGCTACACCTTC
.	TRBV7-9	15	TRBJ1-1	.	CASSFMTGPNTEAFF	TGTGCCAGCAGCTTCATGACAGGACCGAACACTGAAGCTTTCTTT
.	TRBV2	14	TRBJ2-2	.	CASKGHPNTGELFF	TGTGCCAGCAAAGGACACCCGAACACCGGGGAGCTGTTTTTT
.	TRBV7-9	16	TRBJ2-1	.	CASGLPAPGGYNEQFF	TGTGCCAGCGGGCTTCCTGCCCCCGGCGGGTACAATGAGCAGTTCTTC
TRBD1	TRBV29-1	11	TRBJ1-2	.	CSAKGQDGYTF	TGCAGCGCTAAAGGACAGGATGGCTACACCTTC
.	TRBV9	15	TRBJ1-2	.	CASSVEGGVGYGYTF	TGTGCCAGCAGCGTAGAGGGAGGTGTGGGATATGGCTACACCTTC
TRBD1	TRBV5-5	14	TRBJ2-7	.	CASSFRDRGREQYF	TGTGCCAGCAGCTTTCGGGACAGGGGAAGAGAGCAGTACTTC
TRBD1	TRBV7-9	16	TRBJ1-2	.	CASSSSDRGPTYGYTF	TGTGCCAGCAGCTCTTCCGACAGGGGCCCTACCTATGGCTACACCTTC
TRBD2	TRBV7-6	17	TRBJ2-3	.	CASSPRLAGDSTDTQYF	TGTGCCAGCAGCCCGCGACTAGCGGGAGACAGTACAGATACGCAGTATTTT
.	TRBV10-3	16	TRBJ1-6	few	CAISESLGGGRAPLHF	TGTGCCATCAGTGAGTCCCTTGGTGGGGGCAGAGCACCCCTCCACTTT
TRBD2	TRBV5-1	14	TRBJ2-1	.	CASSWSGRVHEQFF	TGCGCCAGCAGTTGGAGCGGGAGGGTCCATGAGCAGTTCTTC
.	TRBV6-5	14	TRBJ2-2	.	CATTGLRLTGELFF	TGTGCCACGACGGGACTTCGACTCACCGGGGAGCTGTTTTTT
.	TRBV6-5	15	TRBJ1-3	.	CASSSAVRTGNTIYF	TGTGCCAGCAGTTCGGCGGTCCGGACTGGAAACACCATATATTTT
TRBD1	TRBV4-3	15	TRBJ1-2	.	CASSQVWTGIYGYTF	TGCGCCAGCAGCCAAGTTTGGACAGGGATCTATGGCTACACCTTC
.	TRBV12-3/TRBV12-4	10	TRBJ2-1	few	CASSSTQQFF	TGTGCCAGCAGTTCCACTCAGCAGTTCTTC
TRBD1	TRBV27	16	TRBJ2-2	few	CASSWFGTGGSGELFF	TGTGCCAGCAGTTGGTTCGGGACAGGGGGCTCCGGGGAGCTGTTTTTT
TRBD2	TRBV25-1	16	TRBJ2-1	once	CASSWPGAGGYNEQFF	TGTGCCAGCAGTTGGCCTGGAGCGGGAGGGTACAATGAGCAGTTCTTC
TRBD2	TRBV11-2	15	TRBJ2-1	.	CASSSRGRAGNEQFF	TGTGCCAGCAGCAGCCGCGGGAGGGCCGGGAATGAGCAGTTCTTC
.	TRBV6-2/TRBV6-3	14	TRBJ2-7	.	CASSSRGGSYEQYF	TGTGCCAGCAGTTCGCGAGGGGGCTCCTACGAGCAGTACTTC
TRBD2	TRBV14	16	TRBJ2-7	.	CASSQRAGGLPYEQYF	TGTGCCAGCAGCCAACGGGCGGGAGGACTCCCCTACGAGCAGTACTTC
.	TRBV7-6	15	TRBJ2-7	few	CASSLAHGRLYEQYF	TGTGCCAGCAGCTTAGCGCATGGCCGCCTCTACGAGCAGTACTTC
.	TRBV19	15	TRBJ1-1	once	CASSIQAWGGLRAFF	TGTGCCAGTAGCATCCAAGCTTGGGGGGGATTGAGAGCTTTCTTT
TRBD2	TRBV10-2	17	TRBJ2-7	.	CASSRGNSGTSFYEQYF	TGCGCCAGCAGTCGGGGTAACTCTGGGACTAGCTTTTACGAGCAGTACTTC
.	TRBV20-1	12	TRBJ2-3	.	CSASEGADTQYF	TGCAGTGCTAGTGAGGGCGCAGATACGCAGTATTTT
TRBD1	TRBV7-9	15	TRBJ2-7	few	CASSAGQGASYEQYF	TGTGCCAGCAGCGCTGGACAGGGGGCGTCCTACGAGCAGTACTTC
TRBD2	TRBV5-4	14	TRBJ2-7	.	CASRPSLAVYEQYF	TGTGCCAGCAGGCCTTCCCTAGCGGTCTACGAGCAGTACTTC
TRBD2	TRBV7-2	14	TRBJ2-7	.	CASRLPGLAGEQYF	TGTGCCAGCAGACTACCGGGACTAGCTGGAGAGCAGTACTTC
TRBD2	TRBV5-6	16	TRBJ2-5	few	CASSGPRRGAGETQYF	TGTGCCAGCAGCGGGCCCCGGCGGGGGGCCGGGGAGACCCAGTACTTC
.	TRBV24-1	17	TRBJ1-6	.	CATQFPTAPGQNSPLHF	TGTGCCACTCAATTTCCCACCGCCCCAGGGCAAAATTCACCCCTCCACTTT
.	TRBV10-3	15	TRBJ2-3	once	CAIREGGAGTDTQYF	TGTGCCATCAGGGAGGGGGGGGCTGGCACAGATACGCAGTATTTT
TRBD2	TRBV5-4	15	TRBJ2-7	.	CASSPTSGFSYEQYF	TGTGCCAGCAGCCCTACTAGCGGGTTCTCCTACGAGCAGTACTTC
.	TRBV7-9	15	TRBJ2-3	.	CASSAWGSSTDTQYF	TGTGCCAGCAGCGCTTGGGGCAGTAGCACAGATACGCAGTATTTT
.	TRBV5-6	14	TRBJ2-7	few	CASSPPITADEQYF	TGTGCCAGCAGCCCGCCCATTACAGCAGACGAGCAGTACTTC
.	TRBV21-1	20	TRBJ2-5	.	CASSKRNSGTSGGHQETQYF	TGTGCCAGCAGCAAAAGGAACTCCGGGACTAGCGGGGGGCACCAAGAGACCCAGTACTTC
TRBD2	TRBV19	14	TRBJ2-7	few	CASSPSAGGPEQYF	TGTGCCAGTAGTCCTTCAGCGGGAGGGCCCGAGCAGTACTTC
.	TRBV19	12	TRBJ1-5	few	CASSGGIQPQHF	TGTGCCAGTAGTGGGGGGATTCAGCCCCAGCATTTT
TRBD1	TRBV7-8	15	TRBJ2-7	.	CASSPRQGLLNEQYF	TGTGCCAGCAGCCCCCGACAGGGGCTACTCAACGAGCAGTACTTC
.	TRBV7-2	15	TRBJ2-5	.	CASSLGGGNQETQYF	TGTGCCAGCAGCTTAGGTGGGGGCAACCAAGAGACCCAGTACTTC
.	TRBV11-2	11	TRBJ2-1	.	CASSFGNEQFF	TGTGCCAGCAGCTTCGGGAATGAGCAGTTCTTC
.	TRBV5-6	13	TRBJ2-2	.	CASSSGTGGELFF	TGTGCCAGCAGCTCGGGGACTGGCGGGGAGCTGTTTTTT
TRBD2	TRBV5-1	19	TRBJ2-1	.	CASSIGTSGRIKYRNEQFF	TGCGCCAGCAGCATCGGGACTAGCGGGAGAATAAAGTACCGGAATGAGCAGTTCTTC
.	TRBV19	14	TRBJ2-5	.	CASTPRDFRKTQYF	TGTGCCAGTACCCCAAGGGACTTTCGAAAGACCCAGTACTTC